This T cell receptor (beta chain) was sequenced during a study of patients and donors after allogeneic stem cell transplantation (dated by TCRdb to about 2020). Library generation was performed with RT-PCR. The instrument was a NextSeq 550. TCRdb's own reprocessing of the public reads used fastp at Q25 and MiXCR and kept productive beta chains. Every entry covers one CDR3 protein and lists the most common genes and DNA from its rows. Within this sample are some 92,000 distinct CDR3 sequences, with around 46% of them counted one time only. Around 55% of the sample rests with the top ten. Taken from the germline V gene, the CDR1 and CDR2 loops are SGHTA and FQGTGA. Trimming leaves V shorter by 4 bases and J shorter by 8 bases, with the junction holding 2 bases beyond the gene matches. Spanning cysteine to phenylalanine, the CDR3 consists of 13 amino acids. Just the 39-base CDR3 DNA is kept, in frame starting at base 1.

This clonotype was seen a few times. Its specific antigen is unknown. No much larger clonotype is one base removed from it; base qualities were not supplied. Sample: blood, either unsorted or a sorted T cell fraction (not recorded which). The chain links TRBV7-3 with TRBJ1-4; 9 nucleotides in the junction match TRBD1. The TCR sequence derives from a human donor who was either an allogeneic HSCT recipient or a stem cell or donor lymphocyte infusion donor (not recorded which). It is not recorded whose cells these are; they may come from a transplant donor. The bases read TGTGCCAGCAGCTCGGACAGGGGAGAAAAACTGTTTTTT. Translated, it gives CASSSDRGEKLFF.